This entry concerns a single T cell receptor beta chain. The repertoire was sequenced with immunoSEQ multiplex PCR; TCRdb's copy has only in-frame clones and lacks some. The sample contains 90,000 to 150,000 clones, around 89% of which appear only once. Germline trimming cut 3 bases from V and 8 bases from J; bases unmatched to any gene: 3. The germline V gene encodes CDR1 LGHNA and CDR2 YSLEER. The CDR3 has 12 residues. These data belong to a study of cytomegalovirus exposure and HLA in healthy donors. This TCR derives from a woman between 18 and 29 years old in good health and CMV-seropositive. The sample consisted of PBMCs. The chain joins TRBV4-3 to TRBJ1-2, with 7 bases fitting TRBD1. CDR3 in amino acids: CASSQQGGGYTF. The DNA of the CDR3 is TGCGCCAGCAGCCAGCAGGGGGGCGGCTACACCTTC.